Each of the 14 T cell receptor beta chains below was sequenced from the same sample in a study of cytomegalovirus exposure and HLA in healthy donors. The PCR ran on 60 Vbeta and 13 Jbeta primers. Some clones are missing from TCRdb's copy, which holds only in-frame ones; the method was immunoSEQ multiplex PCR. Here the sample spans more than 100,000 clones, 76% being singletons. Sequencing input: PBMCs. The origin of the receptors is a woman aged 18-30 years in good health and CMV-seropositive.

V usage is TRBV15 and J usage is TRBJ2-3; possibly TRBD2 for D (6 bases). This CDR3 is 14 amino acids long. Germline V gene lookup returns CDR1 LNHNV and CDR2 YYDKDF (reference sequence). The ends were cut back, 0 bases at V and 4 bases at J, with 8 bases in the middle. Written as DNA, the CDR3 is TGTGCCACCAGCAGAGATCGGGGGTCAGATACGCAGTATTTT. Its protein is CATSRDRGSDTQYF.

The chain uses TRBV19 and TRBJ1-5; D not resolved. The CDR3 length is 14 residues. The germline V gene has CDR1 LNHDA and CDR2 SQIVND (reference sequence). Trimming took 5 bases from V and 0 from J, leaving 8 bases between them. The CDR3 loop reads CASSGGRSNQPQHF. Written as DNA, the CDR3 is TGTGCCAGTAGTGGCGGTCGTAGCAATCAGCCCCAGCATTTT.

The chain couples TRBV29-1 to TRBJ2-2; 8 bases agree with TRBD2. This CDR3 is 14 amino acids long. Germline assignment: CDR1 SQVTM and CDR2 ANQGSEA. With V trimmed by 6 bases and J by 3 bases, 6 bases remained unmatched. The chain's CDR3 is CSVRGGVDTGELFF. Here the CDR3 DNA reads TGCAGCGTCCGGGGGGGGGTCGACACCGGGGAGCTGTTTTTT.

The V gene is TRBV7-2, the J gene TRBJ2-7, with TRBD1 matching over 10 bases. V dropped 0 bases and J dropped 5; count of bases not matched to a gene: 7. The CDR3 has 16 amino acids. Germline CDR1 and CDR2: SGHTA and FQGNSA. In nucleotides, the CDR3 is TGTGCCAGCAGCTTAGCCAGGACAGGGGGTTGGCACGAGCAGTACTTC. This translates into CASSLARTGGWHEQYF. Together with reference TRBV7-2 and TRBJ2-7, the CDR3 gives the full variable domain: GAGVSQSPSNKVTEKGKDVELRCDPISGHTALYWYRQSLGQGLEFLIYFQGNSAPDKSGLPSDRFSAERTGGSVSTLTIQRTQQEDSAVYLCASSLARTGGWHEQYFGPGTRLTVT.

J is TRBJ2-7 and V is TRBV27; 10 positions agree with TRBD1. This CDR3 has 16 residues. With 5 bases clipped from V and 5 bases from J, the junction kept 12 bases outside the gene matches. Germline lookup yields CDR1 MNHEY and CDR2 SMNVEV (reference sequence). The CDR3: CASSGGPGQGINEQYF. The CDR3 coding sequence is TGTGCCAGCAGTGGGGGACCGGGACAGGGGATTAACGAGCAGTACTTC.

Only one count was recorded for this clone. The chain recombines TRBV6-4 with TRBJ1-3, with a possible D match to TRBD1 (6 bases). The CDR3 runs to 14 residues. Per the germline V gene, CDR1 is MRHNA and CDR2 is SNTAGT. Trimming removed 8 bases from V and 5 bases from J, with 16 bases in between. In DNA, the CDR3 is TGTGCCAGCTGGGGGCAGGGTGTTAGAAACACCATATATTTT. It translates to CASWGQGVRNTIYF.

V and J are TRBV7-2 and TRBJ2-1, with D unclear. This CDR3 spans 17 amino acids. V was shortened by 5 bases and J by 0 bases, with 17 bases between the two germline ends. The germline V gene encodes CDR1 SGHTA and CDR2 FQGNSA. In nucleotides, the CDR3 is TGTGCCAGCAGCCCAGCACAGACGGCGAGCTCCTACAATGAGCAGTTCTTC. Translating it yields CASSPAQTASSYNEQFF.

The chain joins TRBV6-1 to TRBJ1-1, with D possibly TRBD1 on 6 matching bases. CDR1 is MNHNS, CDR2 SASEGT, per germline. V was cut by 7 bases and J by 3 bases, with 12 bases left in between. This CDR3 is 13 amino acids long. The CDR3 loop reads CASKDSQYTEAFF. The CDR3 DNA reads TGTGCCAGCAAGGACAGCCAGTACACTGAAGCTTTCTTT.

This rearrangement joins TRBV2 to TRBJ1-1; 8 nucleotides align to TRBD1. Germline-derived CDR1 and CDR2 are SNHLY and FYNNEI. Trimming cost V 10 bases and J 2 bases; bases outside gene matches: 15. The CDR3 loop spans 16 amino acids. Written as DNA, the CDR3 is TGTGCCACCCAACCCCACCAGGGGGCTGTTAACACTGAAGCTTTCTTT. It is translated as CATQPHQGAVNTEAFF.

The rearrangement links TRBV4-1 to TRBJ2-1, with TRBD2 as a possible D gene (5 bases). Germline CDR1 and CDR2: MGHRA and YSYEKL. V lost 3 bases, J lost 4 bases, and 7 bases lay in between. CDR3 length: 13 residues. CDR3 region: CASSQEVYNEQFF. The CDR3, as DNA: TGCGCCAGCAGCCAGGAGGTGTACAATGAGCAGTTCTTC.

CDR3 in DNA: TGTGCCAGCAGCGCCACAGAGGGGGTCGCAGATACGCAGTATTTT. This sequence encodes CASSATEGVADTQYF. This chain uses TRBV9 with TRBJ2-3; perhaps TRBD1 as D (6 bases). Trimming pared 3 bases from V and 4 bases from J, leaving 15 bases between. This CDR3 has 15 amino acids. CDR1 is SGDLS, CDR2 YYNGEE, per germline.

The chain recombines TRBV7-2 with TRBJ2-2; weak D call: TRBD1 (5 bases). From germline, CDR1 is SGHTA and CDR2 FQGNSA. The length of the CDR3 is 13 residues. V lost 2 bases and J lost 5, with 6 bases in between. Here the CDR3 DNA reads TGTGCCAGCAGCTTACAGGGAACCGGGGAGCTGTTTTTT. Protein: CASSLQGTGELFF.

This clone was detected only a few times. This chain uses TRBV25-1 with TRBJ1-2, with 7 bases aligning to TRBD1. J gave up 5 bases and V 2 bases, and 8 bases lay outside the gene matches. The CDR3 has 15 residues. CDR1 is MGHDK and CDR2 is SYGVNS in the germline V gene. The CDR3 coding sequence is TGTGCCAGCAGTGAAGGAGGGGGCGGGGAGTATGGCTACACCTTC. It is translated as CASSEGGGGEYGYTF.

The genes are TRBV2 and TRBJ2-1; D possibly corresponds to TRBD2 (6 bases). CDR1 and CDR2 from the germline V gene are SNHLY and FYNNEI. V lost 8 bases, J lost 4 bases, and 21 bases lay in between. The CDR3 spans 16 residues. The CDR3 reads CASPKIGLAAYNEQFF. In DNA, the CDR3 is TGTGCCAGCCCCAAGATCGGATTAGCGGCTTACAATGAGCAGTTCTTC.